The rows below give T cell receptor beta chains drawn from one sample of a study of tumor and adjacent non-tumor tissue in lung cancer. Each CDR3 protein is one row after TCRdb ran MiXCR on the multiplex PCR reads. The table includes almost 75,000 distinct CDR3 sequences, 55% to 70% detected once. Sequencing was done on a sample of distant non-tumor lung tissue. The receptor set was obtained from a woman aged 45-60 years with non-small cell lung cancer. CDR3s include the opening cysteine and the closing phenylalanine or tryptophan. A D gene is named only where the DNA matches it firmly. Expanded clones are given a class, and other clones once, few, many or no size at all.

j_call | clone_size | d_call | v_call | cdr3_length | cdr3_nt | cdr3_aa
TRBJ2-1 | - | TRBD2 | TRBV5-1 | 17 | TGCGCCAGCAGCTTGTGGGGTCTAGCGGTGATAGGCAATGAGCAGTTCTTC | CASSLWGLAVIGNEQFF
TRBJ2-1 | many | TRBD1 | TRBV12-3/TRBV12-4 | 13 | TGTGCCACCAGACAGGGGGCTTACAATGAGCAGTTCTTC | CATRQGAYNEQFF
TRBJ1-2 | many | - | TRBV28 | 15 | TGTGCCAGCAGTGAAGTCGGGGGTGGAGGCTATGGCTACACCTTC | CASSEVGGGGYGYTF
TRBJ2-1 | - | - | TRBV20-1 | 16 | TGCAGTGCATCCATCCACTTGGCGAACTTGGGGAATGAGCAGTTCTTC | CSASIHLANLGNEQFF
TRBJ2-4 | - | - | TRBV4-2 | 14 | TGTGCCAGCAGCCATTGGGGAGAGATAAACATTCAGTACTTC | CASSHWGEINIQYF
TRBJ2-7 | many | - | TRBV10-3 | 13 | TGTGCCATCAGCCCTGACGGCCCCTACGAGCAGTACTTC | CAISPDGPYEQYF
TRBJ2-3 | once | TRBD2 | TRBV12-3/TRBV12-4 | 16 | TGTGCCAGCAGTTTAAGGCGCGGGGGTGGCACAGATGCACAGTATTTT | CASSLRRGGGTDAQYF
TRBJ1-5 | - | - | TRBV28 | 16 | TGCGCCAGCAGTCTAACAAGCAGGGTTATGAACCAGCCCCAGCATTTT | CASSLTSRVMNQPQHF
TRBJ2-1 | large | - | TRBV4-3 | 15 | TGCGCCAGCAGCCAAGACGGGGGAAGACACAATGAGCAGTTCTTC | CASSQDGGRHNEQFF
TRBJ2-7 | - | - | TRBV6-2/TRBV6-3 | 13 | TGTGTAAGCAGACCACCCGGGTCCTACGAGCAGTACTTC | CVSRPPGSYEQYF
TRBJ1-1 | - | TRBD1 | TRBV7-9 | 15 | TGTGCCAGCAGCCCGGACGGGACAGGGATGACTGAAGCTTTCTTT | CASSPDGTGMTEAFF
TRBJ1-1 | once | TRBD1 | TRBV5-1 | 16 | TGCGTCAGCAGCCAACCAGGGGGAGTGTTGAACACTGAAGCTTTCTTT | CVSSQPGGVLNTEAFF
TRBJ1-2 | - | - | TRBV29-1 | 15 | TGCAGCGTTGAAGATGGGACCGGGGTTAACTATGACTACACCTTC | CSVEDGTGVNYDYTF
TRBJ1-4 | - | TRBD1 | TRBV6-1 | 16 | TGTGCCAGCAGTGAAGCGCCGGGACAGGGGGGTGAAAATCTGTTTTTT | CASSEAPGQGGENLFF
TRBJ2-3 | large | - | TRBV11-3 | 13 | TGTGCCAGCAGCCGCCGGGGCACAGATACGCAGTATTTT | CASSRRGTDTQYF
TRBJ2-5 | many | TRBD2 | TRBV29-1 | 13 | TGCAGCGTTGCGACTAGCGGGCTCGAGACCCAGTACTTC | CSVATSGLETQYF
TRBJ2-7 | many | - | TRBV28 | 12 | TGTGCCAGTGGGCCCCAAGCCTACGAGCAGTACTTC | CASGPQAYEQYF
TRBJ2-3 | - | - | TRBV11-1 | 14 | TGTGGCAGCAGCTTAGCAGTGGGCACAGATACACAGTATTTT | CGSSLAVGTDTQYF